The 26 T cell receptor beta chains reported below all come from one sample, sequenced in a study of identical twins. Each CDR3 protein is one row after TCRdb ran MiXCR on the 5' RACE reads. The sample has roughly 1,500,000 distinct CDR3 sequences; roughly a third are singletons. The specimen sequenced was cord blood. The receptors were gathered from a newborn girl in good health.

The V gene is TRBV6-2 or TRBV6-3, the J gene TRBJ2-7; D is perhaps TRBD1 (6 bases). CDR3 length: 13 residues. Germline V gives CDR1 MNHEY, CDR2 SVGEGT. Trimming stripped 10 bases from V and 3 bases from J, with 16 bases between. The CDR3 is CATGDHPLYEQYF. The CDR3 nucleotides read TGTGCCACAGGGGACCATCCGCTCTACGAGCAGTACTTC.

This clonotype turned up a few times. The chain carries TRBV6-6 and TRBJ2-4; a weak D match, TRBD1 (7 bases). The CDR3 has 16 residues. Per germline, CDR1 MNHNY and CDR2 SVGAGI (reference sequence). With 6 bases removed from V and 3 bases from J, the gap between germline ends came to 18 bases. The CDR3 region is CASSIYRGGGKNIQYF. Here the CDR3 DNA reads TGTGCCAGCAGCATTTACAGGGGAGGAGGCAAAAACATTCAGTACTTC.

This clonotype was observed a handful of times. The chain links TRBV28 to TRBJ2-2; TRBD2 aligns across 11 bases. Losses at the gene ends were 4 bases for V and 6 bases for J; bases not matched to a gene: 1. Germline V CDR1 and CDR2: MDHEN, SYDVKM. The CDR3 is 14 amino acids. DNA of the CDR3: TGTGCCAGCAGTTCTAGCGGGAGGTCCGGGGAGCTGTTTTTT. This sequence encodes CASSSSGRSGELFF.

This clonotype was picked up a small number of times. The chain couples TRBV20-1 to TRBJ2-7, with 10 bases aligning to TRBD2. CDR1 is DFQATT, CDR2 SNEGSKA, per germline (reference sequence). The V segment lost 2 bases and the J segment 2 bases; nucleotides outside the gene matches: 6. CDR3 length equals 15 residues. The CDR3, as DNA: TGCAGTGCTAGAACCACTAGCGGGGAGGCCTACGAGCAGTACTTC. Translation: CSARTTSGEAYEQYF.

With regard to this clonotype: The junction does not match germline at one end; this may be a read error. The J gene is TRBJ2-1, the V gene TRBV6-1; D ambiguous. CDR1 and CDR2 from the germline V gene are MNHNS and SASEGT. The CDR3 spans 13 residues. The CDR3 loop is CASSAVSYSEQFF. The DNA of the CDR3 is TGTGCCAGCAGTGCGGTTTCCTACAGTGAGCAGTTCTTC.

This clonotype was recorded a few times. This chain links TRBV7-9 with TRBJ2-3; TRBD2 agrees at 11 bases. The CDR3 is 16 residues long. V shed 5 bases, J shed 6 bases, and the junction held 10 bases outside the gene matches. Looked up from germline, CDR1 is SEHNR and CDR2 is FQNEAQ (reference sequence). The CDR3 sequence is CASSPRGLAVPDTQYF. The CDR3 coding sequence is TGTGCCAGCAGCCCCAGGGGACTAGCGGTTCCCGATACGCAGTATTTT.

The chain recombines TRBV7-2 with TRBJ2-4; TRBD2 aligns across 8 bases. CDR1 and CDR2 from the germline V gene are SGHTA and FQGNSA. V trimming: 1 base; J trimming: 8 bases; junction bases outside the gene matches: 1. The CDR3 is made up of 13 amino acids. The chain's CDR3 is CASSLGRGDIQYF. The CDR3, as DNA: TGTGCCAGCAGCTTAGGGCGGGGGGACATTCAGTACTTC.

The V call is TRBV27, the J call TRBJ2-1; TRBD2 is a possible D gene (6 bases). The J call is in doubt because the DNA end fits TRBJ2-7 better. The CDR3 is made up of 15 amino acids. Germline V gene lookup returns CDR1 MNHEY and CDR2 SMNVEV (reference sequence). CDR3: CASSFSLAPYNEQYF. Here the CDR3 DNA reads TGTGCCAGCAGTTTCTCACTAGCCCCCTACAATGAGCAGTACTTC.

CDR3: CASSLGTLRDHKQYF. The DNA of the CDR3 is TGCGCCAGCAGCTTGGGGACTCTCCGGGACCACAAGCAGTACTTC. J is TRBJ2-4 and V is TRBV5-1; D may correspond to TRBD1 or TRBD2 (5 bases each). CDR1 and CDR2 (germline): SGHRS, YFSETQ. V lost 0 bases and J lost 13, with 20 bases in between. This CDR3 has 15 amino acids.

This clonotype was counted at least ten times. J is TRBJ2-3 and V is TRBV13, with 8 bases aligning to TRBD2. The CDR3 loop spans 16 amino acids. CDR1 is PRHDT and CDR2 is FYEKMQ in the germline V gene (reference sequence). The ends lost 8 bases at V and 1 base at J; junction bases unmatched: 11. CDR3 region: CASLFTTSDRTDTQYF. The CDR3 coding sequence is TGTGCCAGCCTCTTCACGACTAGCGACCGCACAGATACGCAGTATTTT.

This clonotype was seen a few times. CDR3 nucleotide sequence: TGCAGCGTGGTTAGTGGGCCCGGGAACGAGCAGTACTTC. It codes for CSVVSGPGNEQYF. The chain employs TRBV29-1 and TRBJ2-7, with D possibly TRBD2 on 5 matching bases. The length of the CDR3 is 13 residues. CDR1 and CDR2 (germline): SQVTM, ANQGSEA. V gave up 6 bases and J gave up 5 bases, with 17 bases separating them.

This clonotype occurred a few times. This chain links TRBV2 with TRBJ2-1; 8 positions match TRBD2. The length of the CDR3 is 14 residues. Germline CDR1 reads SNHLY; CDR2 reads FYNNEI. Trimming cost V 6 bases and J 7 bases; bases outside gene matches: 8. The CDR3 region has the DNA TGTGCCAGCAGGAGGACTAGCCCCCTGAATGAGCAGTTCTTC. Translating it yields CASRRTSPLNEQFF.

This clonotype was observed a few times. The J gene is TRBJ2-3, the V gene TRBV14; D remains ambiguous. CDR3 length equals 14 residues. Germline V lookup: CDR1 SGHDN, CDR2 FVKESK. Trimming left V 0 bases short and J 4 bases short, with 8 bases between. The CDR3 spells CASSQEAKPDTQYF. CDR3 DNA: TGTGCCAGCAGCCAAGAGGCCAAACCAGATACGCAGTATTTT.

This clonotype was detected a few times. This rearrangement joins TRBV20-1 to TRBJ2-1, with D possibly being TRBD2 (5 bases). Trimming shortened V by 6 bases and J by 7 bases, and 13 bases separated the two germline ends. This CDR3 is built from 12 residues. In germline, CDR1 is DFQATT, CDR2 SNEGSKA (reference sequence). The CDR3 loop is CSALGMGNEQFF. CDR3 in DNA: TGCAGTGCCCTCGGGATGGGGAATGAGCAGTTCTTC.

The rearrangement links TRBV18 to TRBJ1-4; D is unresolved. The CDR3 totals 16 residues. Between the trimmed V and J ends, which lost 0 bases and 0 bases, there was a span of 8 bases. The germline V gene encodes CDR1 KGHSH and CDR2 LQKENI. CDR3 nucleotide sequence: TGTGCCAGCTCACCACCGAACAGAACAACTAATGAAAAACTGTTTTTT. Its protein is CASSPPNRTTNEKLFF.

This clonotype showed up just once. This rearrangement joins TRBV11-2 to TRBJ2-3, with 12 bases fitting TRBD2. V lost 1 base and J lost 6; bases outside the gene matches: 11. This CDR3 spans 18 amino acids. Germline V CDR1 and CDR2: SGHAT, FQNNGV. The CDR3 spells CASSLVGTSGLGVDTQYF. CDR3 in DNA: TGTGCCAGCAGCTTAGTTGGGACTAGCGGGCTGGGGGTTGATACGCAGTATTTT.

The chain has TRBV7-8 and TRBJ1-2, with 7 bases lining up with TRBD1. The CDR3 has 16 residues. The V gene end was trimmed by 0 bases and the J gene end by 5 bases; junction bases not matched to a gene: 9. CDR1 is SGHVS and CDR2 is FQNEAQ in the germline V gene. The chain's CDR3 is CASSLAIDRETYGYTF. The CDR3 DNA reads TGTGCCAGCAGCTTAGCCATAGACAGGGAAACATATGGCTACACCTTC. Complete variable domain (other parts from reference TRBV7-8 and TRBJ1-2): GAGVSQSPRYKVAKRGQDVALRCDPISGHVSLFWYQQALGQGPEFLTYFQNEAQLDKSGLPSDRFFAERPEGSVSTLKIQRTQQEDSAVYLCASSLAIDRETYGYTFGSGTRLTVV.

The chain couples TRBV28 to TRBJ2-5; TRBD2 matches at 7 bases. The V segment lost 2 bases and the J segment 1 base; nucleotides outside the gene matches: 7. The CDR3 spans 16 residues. Germline lookup yields CDR1 MDHEN and CDR2 SYDVKM. This CDR3 is CASSLNGGGPQETQYF. CDR3 DNA sequence: TGTGCCAGCAGTTTAAACGGGGGAGGGCCCCAAGAGACCCAGTACTTC.

The V call is TRBV6-1, the J call TRBJ2-4; D may be TRBD1 (5 bases). V was trimmed by 5 bases and J by 3 bases, leaving 14 bases between them. The CDR3 spans 15 residues. Per germline, CDR1 MNHNS and CDR2 SASEGT. CDR3 bases: TGTGCCAGCAGTCAGTTAAGGGGTAGCAAAAACATTCAGTACTTC. Amino acid sequence: CASSQLRGSKNIQYF.

V is TRBV4-2 and J is TRBJ2-7, with 12 bases fitting TRBD2. Germline V gives CDR1 LGHNA, CDR2 YNFKEQ. Trimming took 0 bases from V and 1 from J; bases not matched to a gene: 7. This CDR3 comprises 18 residues. The CDR3 DNA is TGTGCCAGCAGCCAAGATCCACCTAGCGGGAGGGGATCCTACGAGCAGTACTTC. This sequence encodes CASSQDPPSGRGSYEQYF.

The chain combines TRBV27 with TRBJ2-7; 13 bases agree with TRBD2. The CDR3 totals 16 residues. V lost 5 bases and J lost 2; bases outside the gene matches: 6. Germline V CDR1 and CDR2: MNHEY, SMNVEV (reference sequence). This CDR3 reads CASSAILAGGPYEQYF. CDR3 bases: TGTGCCAGCAGTGCAATACTAGCGGGAGGGCCCTACGAGCAGTACTTC.

This clonotype was counted a few times. The chain recombines TRBV3-1 with TRBJ2-1, with 8 bases that match TRBD2. The V gene end was trimmed by 2 bases and the J gene end by 6 bases; junction bases not matched to a gene: 6. From germline, CDR1 is LGHDT and CDR2 YNNKEL (reference sequence). This CDR3 has 15 amino acids. The chain's CDR3 is CASSQRSSGTNEQFF. CDR3 sequence (DNA): TGTGCCAGCAGCCAACGGAGTAGCGGGACCAATGAGCAGTTCTTC.

V usage is TRBV24-1 and J usage is TRBJ2-2; D call uncertain. The germline V gene encodes CDR1 KGHDR and CDR2 SFDVKD. Trimming pared 9 bases from V and 1 base from J, leaving 14 bases between. The CDR3 consists of 15 residues. This CDR3 reads CATEERAQNTGELFF. The CDR3 nucleotides are TGTGCCACCGAAGAAAGGGCACAGAACACCGGGGAGCTGTTTTTT.

This clonotype showed up just a few times. The rearrangement joins TRBV11-2 to TRBJ2-5; 12 nucleotides agree with TRBD2. Germline V gene lookup returns CDR1 SGHAT and CDR2 FQNNGV. V was clipped by 1 base and J by 4 bases; unmatched bases: 7. This CDR3 is 17 amino acids long. In nucleotides, the CDR3 is TGTGCCAGCAGCTTAGGGACTAGCGGGAAAAGGGGAGAGACCCAGTACTTC. Protein sequence: CASSLGTSGKRGETQYF.

J is TRBJ2-7 and V is TRBV5-1; 9 bases line up with TRBD1. Germline trimming cut 0 bases from V and 3 bases from J; bases unmatched to any gene: 13. CDR3 length: 18 amino acids. Germline V lookup: CDR1 SGHRS, CDR2 YFSETQ. CDR3 protein: CASSLAGPLGTGFYEQYF. In DNA form, the CDR3 reads TGCGCCAGCAGCTTGGCTGGTCCCCTCGGGACAGGGTTCTACGAGCAGTACTTC. The whole variable domain, filled in from reference TRBV5-1 and TRBJ2-7, reads KAGVTQTPRYLIKTRGQQVTLSCSPISGHRSVSWYQQTPGQGLQFLFEYFSETQRNKGNFPGRFSGRQFSNSRSEMNVSTLELGDSALYLCASSLAGPLGTGFYEQYFGPGTRLTVT.

The genes are TRBV20-1 and TRBJ1-1, with a weak D call TRBD1 (5 bases). Germline CDR1 reads DFQATT; CDR2 reads SNEGSKA (reference sequence). Trimming removed 3 bases from V and 7 bases from J, with 9 bases in between. The length of the CDR3 is 11 residues. The CDR3 region is CSASRVNEAFF. CDR3 DNA: TGCAGTGCTAGCAGGGTCAATGAAGCTTTCTTT.